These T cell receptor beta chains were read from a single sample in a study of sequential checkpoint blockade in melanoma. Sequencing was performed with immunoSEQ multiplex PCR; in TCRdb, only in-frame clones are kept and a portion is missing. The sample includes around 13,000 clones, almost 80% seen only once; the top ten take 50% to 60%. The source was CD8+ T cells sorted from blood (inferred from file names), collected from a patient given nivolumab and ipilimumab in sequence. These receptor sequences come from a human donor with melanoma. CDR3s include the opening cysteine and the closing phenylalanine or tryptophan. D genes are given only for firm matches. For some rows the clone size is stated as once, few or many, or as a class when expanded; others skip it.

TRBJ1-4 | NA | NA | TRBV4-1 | CASSQSPRSVNEKLFF | TGCGCCAGCAGCCAATCCCCGCGGTCAGTTAATGAAAAACTGTTTTTT
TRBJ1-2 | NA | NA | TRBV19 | CASSIGTTVGYTF | TGTGCCAGTAGTATTGGGACAACAGTTGGCTACACCTTC
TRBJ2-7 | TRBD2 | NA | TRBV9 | CASSPVVAGESYEQYF | TGTGCCAGCAGTCCCGTGGTAGCGGGAGAATCCTACGAGCAGTACTTC
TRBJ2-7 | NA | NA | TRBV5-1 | CASSLESGLYEQYF | TGCGCCAGCAGCTTGGAAAGCGGGTTATACGAGCAGTACTTC
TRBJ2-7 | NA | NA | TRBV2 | CASIDSGRGRYEQYF | TGTGCCAGCATTGACAGCGGGCGGGGCCGCTACGAGCAGTACTTC
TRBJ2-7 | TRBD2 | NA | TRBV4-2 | CASSQEYGSGSSGEQYF | TGTGCCAGCAGCCAAGAATACGGTAGCGGGAGTTCGGGCGAGCAGTACTTC
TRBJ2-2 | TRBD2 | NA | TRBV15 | CATSREREPGELFF | TGTGCCACCAGCCGAGAGCGGGAGCCCGGGGAGCTGTTTTTT
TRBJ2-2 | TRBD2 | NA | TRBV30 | CAWGGLAGAGTGELFF | TGTGCCTGGGGAGGACTAGCGGGAGCTGGTACCGGGGAGCTGTTTTTT
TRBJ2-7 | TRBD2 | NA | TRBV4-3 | CASSQIAGGPHEQYF | TGCGCCAGCAGCCAAATAGCGGGAGGGCCCCACGAGCAGTACTTC
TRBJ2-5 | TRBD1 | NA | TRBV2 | CASSLRDSGQETQYF | TGTGCCAGCAGCCTTCGGGACAGCGGTCAAGAGACCCAGTACTTC
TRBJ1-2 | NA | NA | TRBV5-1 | CASSMDTVYGYTF | TGCGCCAGCAGCATGGACACCGTCTATGGCTACACCTTC
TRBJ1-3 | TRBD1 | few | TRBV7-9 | CASSRGTGERYF | TGTGCCAGCAGCCGAGGAACAGGGGAGAGATATTTT
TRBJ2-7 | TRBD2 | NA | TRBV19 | CASRPVELAGHEQYF | TGTGCCAGTAGACCTGTGGAACTAGCGGGCCACGAGCAGTACTTC
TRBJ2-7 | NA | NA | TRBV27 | CASSLSSGAGLYEQYF | TGTGCCAGCAGTTTATCTTCGGGCGCGGGTCTCTACGAGCAGTACTTC
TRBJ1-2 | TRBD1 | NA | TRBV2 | CASSGGQGAGGYGYTF | TGTGCCAGCAGTGGGGGACAGGGGGCCGGTGGCTATGGCTACACCTTC
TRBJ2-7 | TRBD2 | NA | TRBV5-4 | CASSGGLVQIYEQYF | TGTGCCAGCAGCGGGGGACTAGTCCAAATCTACGAGCAGTACTTC
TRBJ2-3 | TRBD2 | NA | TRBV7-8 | CASTSPGLAATSTDTQYF | TGTGCCAGCACGTCACCGGGACTAGCGGCCACTAGCACAGATACGCAGTATTTT
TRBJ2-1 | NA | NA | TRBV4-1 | CASSQVGDEQFF | TGCGCCAGCAGCCAAGTAGGGGATGAGCAGTTCTTC
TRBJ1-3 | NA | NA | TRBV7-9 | CASSLSLVQGFSGNTIYF | TGTGCCAGCAGCTTATCCCTCGTGCAGGGTTTCTCTGGAAACACCATATATTTT
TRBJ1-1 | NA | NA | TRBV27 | CASSAGGWTEAFF | TGTGCCAGCAGCGCGGGGGGTTGGACTGAAGCTTTCTTT
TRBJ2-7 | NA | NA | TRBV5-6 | CASSITGIHEQYF | TGTGCCAGCAGCATCACAGGGATCCACGAGCAGTACTTC
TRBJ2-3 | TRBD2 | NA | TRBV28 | CASSTLAGEGTDTQYF | TGTGCCAGCAGTACCCTAGCGGGAGAGGGCACAGATACGCAGTATTTT
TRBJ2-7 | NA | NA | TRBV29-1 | CSVQQGSYEQYF | TGCAGCGTGCAACAGGGCTCCTACGAGCAGTACTTC
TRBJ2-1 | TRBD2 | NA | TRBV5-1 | CASSSGPGLAVEQFF | TGCGCCAGCAGCTCCGGACCGGGACTAGCGGTTGAGCAGTTCTTC
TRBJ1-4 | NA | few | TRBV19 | CASSILEEKLFF | TGTGCCAGTAGTATACTGGAGGAAAAACTGTTTTTT
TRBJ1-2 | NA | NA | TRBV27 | CASRERGDIYPYGYTF | TGTGCCAGCAGGGAAAGAGGGGACATCTACCCCTATGGCTACACCTTC
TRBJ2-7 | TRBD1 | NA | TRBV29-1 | CSAYGQGPNEQYF | TGCAGCGCATACGGACAGGGCCCCAACGAGCAGTACTTC
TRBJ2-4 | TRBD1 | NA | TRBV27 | CASSYRGWNIQYF | TGTGCCAGCAGTTACAGGGGGTGGAACATTCAGTACTTC
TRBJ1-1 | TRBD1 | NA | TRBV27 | CASTLQGGDTEAFF | TGTGCCAGCACTCTACAGGGGGGTGACACTGAAGCTTTCTTT
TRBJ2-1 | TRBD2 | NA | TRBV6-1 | CASSALAGGGPRNEQFF | TGTGCCAGCAGTGCTCTAGCCGGGGGGGGCCCTAGGAATGAGCAGTTCTTC
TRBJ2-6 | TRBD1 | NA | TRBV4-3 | CASSQESGGNRLRVPGANVLTF | TGCGCCAGCAGCCAAGAGTCAGGGGGCAATAGACTTAGGGTCCCTGGGGCCAACGTCCTGACTTTC
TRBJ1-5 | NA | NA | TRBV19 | CASGFRVGPFNQPQHF | TGTGCCAGTGGTTTTCGGGTAGGCCCCTTTAATCAGCCCCAGCATTTT
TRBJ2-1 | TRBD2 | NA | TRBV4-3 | CASSQTGTSAYNEQFF | TGCGCCAGCAGCCAAACCGGGACTAGCGCGTACAATGAGCAGTTCTTC
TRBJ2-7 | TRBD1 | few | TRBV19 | CASSIGQGAYEQYF | TGTGCCAGTAGTATTGGACAGGGGGCCTACGAGCAGTACTTC
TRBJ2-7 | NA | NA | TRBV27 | CASSLPGGEQCF | TGTGCCAGCAGTTTACCAGGAGGCGAGCAGTGCTTC
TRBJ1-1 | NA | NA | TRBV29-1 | CSVDSGVTEAFF | TGCAGCGTTGATTCAGGGGTCACTGAAGCTTTCTTT
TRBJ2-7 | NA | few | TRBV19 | CASSIGPTYEQYF | TGTGCCAGTAGTATAGGGCCGACCTACGAGCAGTACTTC
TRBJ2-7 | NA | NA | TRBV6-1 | CASPTGLEQYF | TGTGCCAGCCCGACTGGCTTGGAGCAGTACTTC
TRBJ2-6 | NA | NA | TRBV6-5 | CASSYRVSGANVLTF | TGTGCCAGCAGTTACCGAGTCTCTGGGGCCAACGTCCTGACTTTC
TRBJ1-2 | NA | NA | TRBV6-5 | CASRSEGGDYGYTF | TGTGCCAGCAGATCCGAGGGAGGAGACTATGGCTACACCTTC
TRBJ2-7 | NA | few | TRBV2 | CASARGTEWEQYF | TGTGCCAGCGCCCGGGGGACCGAGTGGGAGCAGTACTTC
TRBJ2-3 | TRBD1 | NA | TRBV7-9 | CASRDTGADTQYF | TGTGCCAGCAGGGATACAGGGGCAGATACGCAGTATTTT
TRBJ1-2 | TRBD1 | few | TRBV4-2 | CASSPRTGDNYGYTF | TGTGCCAGCAGCCCCCGGACAGGGGATAACTATGGCTACACCTTC
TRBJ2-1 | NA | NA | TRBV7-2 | CASSLVSQVLYNEQFF | TGTGCCAGCAGCTTAGTTTCGCAGGTCCTCTACAATGAGCAGTTCTTC
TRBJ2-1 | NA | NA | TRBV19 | CASIERTRNEQFF | TGTGCCAGTATAGAGCGGACTCGCAATGAGCAGTTCTTC
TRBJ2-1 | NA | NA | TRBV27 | CASSLSTSSSYNEQFF | TGTGCCAGCAGTTTAAGTACTAGTTCTTCCTACAATGAGCAGTTCTTC
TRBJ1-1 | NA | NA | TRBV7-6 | CASSLDLGQLNTEAFF | TGTGCCAGCAGCTTAGATCTGGGGCAGCTGAACACTGAAGCTTTCTTT
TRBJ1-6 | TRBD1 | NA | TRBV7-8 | CASSLYDGGGQGFSPLHF | TGCGCCAGCAGCTTATACGATGGGGGGGGACAGGGATTTTCACCCCTCCACTTT
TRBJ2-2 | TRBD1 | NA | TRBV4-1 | CASSLDRDTGELFF | TGCGCCAGCAGCCTTGACAGGGACACCGGGGAGCTGTTTTTT
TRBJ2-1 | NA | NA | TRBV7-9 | CASRQGFNEQFF | TGTGCCAGCAGGCAGGGGTTCAATGAGCAGTTCTTC
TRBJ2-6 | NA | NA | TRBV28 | CATKSSGGLLSGANVLTF | TGTGCCACCAAATCCTCAGGGGGGTTACTTTCTGGGGCCAACGTCCTGACTTTC
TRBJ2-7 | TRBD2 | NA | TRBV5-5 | CASSFVASGGRFMGEQYF | TGTGCCAGCAGCTTCGTGGCTAGCGGGGGGCGATTTATGGGCGAGCAGTACTTC
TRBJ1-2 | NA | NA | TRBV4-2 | CASSQGDQVVVGEGYTF | TGTGCCAGCAGCCAAGGGGATCAGGTGGTAGTGGGAGAAGGCTACACCTTC
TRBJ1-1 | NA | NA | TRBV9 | CASSVSTVEAFF | TGTGCCAGCAGCGTATCAACAGTTGAAGCTTTCTTT
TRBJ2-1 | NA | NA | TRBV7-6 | CASSLGALGSSYNEQFF | TGTGCCAGCAGCTTAGGCGCGCTAGGGAGCTCCTACAATGAGCAGTTCTTC
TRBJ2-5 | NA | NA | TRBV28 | CASSPRETQYF | TGTGCCAGCAGTCCCCGGGAGACCCAGTACTTC
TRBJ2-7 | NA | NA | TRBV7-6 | CASSLSTTYEQYF | TGTGCCAGCAGCTTATCGACAACCTACGAGCAGTACTTC
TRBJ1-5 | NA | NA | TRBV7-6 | CASSFGVDNQPQHF | TGTGCCAGCAGCTTCGGGGTGGACAATCAGCCCCAGCATTTT
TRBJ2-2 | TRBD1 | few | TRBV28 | CASSLGDREVGELFF | TGTGCCAGCAGTTTAGGGGACAGGGAGGTCGGGGAGCTGTTTTTT
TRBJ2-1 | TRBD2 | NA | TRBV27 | CASSSRGGRYNEQFF | TGTGCCAGCAGTTCCCGGGGGGGCCGCTACAATGAGCAGTTCTTC